This T cell receptor beta chain was identified during a study of technical replicates of blood from a handful of donors. Losses at the gene ends were 4 bases for V and 7 bases for J; bases not matched to a gene: 6. CDR3 length: 13 amino acids. The germline V gene has CDR1 SGDLS and CDR2 YYNGEE. Only in-frame clones appear in the TCRdb table, and some are missing; sequencing was by immunoSEQ multiplex PCR. The repertoire holds 60,000 to 90,000 clones, with 93% as singletons. The sequencing sample was made of T cells isolated from PBMCs. The chain couples TRBV9 to TRBJ2-7; TRBD2 aligns across 9 bases. The sequence was collected from a human donor in good health. The CDR3 spells CASSLAGAEEQYF. For the CDR3, the DNA is TGTGCCAGCAGCTTAGCGGGAGCGGAAGAGCAGTACTTC.